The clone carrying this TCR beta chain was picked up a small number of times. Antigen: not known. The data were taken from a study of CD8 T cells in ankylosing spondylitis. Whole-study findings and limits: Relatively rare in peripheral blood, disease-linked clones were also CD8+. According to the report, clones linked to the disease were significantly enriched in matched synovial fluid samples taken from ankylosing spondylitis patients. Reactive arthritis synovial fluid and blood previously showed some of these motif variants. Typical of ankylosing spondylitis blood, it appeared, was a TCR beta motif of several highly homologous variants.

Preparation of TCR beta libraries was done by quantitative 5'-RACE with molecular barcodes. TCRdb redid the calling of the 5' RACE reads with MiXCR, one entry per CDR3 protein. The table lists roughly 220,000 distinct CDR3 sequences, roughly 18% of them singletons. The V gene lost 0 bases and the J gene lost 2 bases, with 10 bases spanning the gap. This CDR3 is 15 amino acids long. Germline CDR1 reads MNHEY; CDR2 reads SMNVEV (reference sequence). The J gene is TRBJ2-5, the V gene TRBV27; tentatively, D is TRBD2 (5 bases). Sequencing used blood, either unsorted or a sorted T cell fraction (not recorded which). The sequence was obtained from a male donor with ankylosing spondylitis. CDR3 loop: CASSLSFTGQETQYF. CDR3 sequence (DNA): TGTGCCAGCAGTTTATCGTTTACGGGACAAGAGACCCAGTACTTC.